The 21 T cell receptor beta chains below all came from one sample that was sequenced in a study of blood T cell repertoires in COVID-19. Method: immunoSEQ multiplex PCR; TCRdb's copy keeps in-frame clones and lacks some. The table shows some 260,000 clones, with 82% occurring only once. The sequenced material came from peripheral blood. All receptors derive from a young woman with acute or convalescent COVID-19.

The genes are TRBV10-3 and TRBJ2-7, with TRBD2 identical over 8 bases. This CDR3 has 15 amino acids. The V and J ends lost 4 bases and 1 base, in that order; junction bases with no gene match: 6. Germline-derived CDR1 and CDR2 are ENHRY and SYGVKD. Here the CDR3 reads CAISGGAGASYEQYF. For the CDR3, the DNA is TGTGCCATCAGTGGGGGAGCGGGGGCTTCCTACGAGCAGTACTTC.

The rearrangement uses TRBV6-5 and TRBJ1-3; 9 bases align to TRBD1. The CDR3 length is 15 residues. CDR1 MNHEY and CDR2 SVGAGI come from the germline V gene. Trimming took 6 bases from V and 0 from J; bases not matched to a gene: 3. This CDR3 is CASRTGQGSGNTIYF. The CDR3 DNA sequence: TGTGCCAGCAGGACGGGACAGGGCTCTGGAAACACCATATATTTT.

This clone was recorded only once. This CDR3 is CASSPPGITGMEQYF. The CDR3 nucleotides are TGTGCCAGCTCACCACCGGGGATTACCGGGATGGAGCAGTACTTC. The genes are TRBV18 and TRBJ2-7, with D perhaps matching TRBD2 (5 bases). The CDR3 loop spans 15 amino acids. Germline-derived CDR1 and CDR2 are KGHSH and LQKENI. V lost 0 bases and J lost 7, with 16 bases in between.

V usage is TRBV24-1 and J usage is TRBJ2-5; maybe TRBD2 (6 bases). Germline lookup yields CDR1 KGHDR and CDR2 SFDVKD. The V end was cut by 3 bases, the J end by 5 bases, with 12 bases between. The CDR3 spans 14 residues. The CDR3 DNA reads as TGTGCCACCAGTGATCCACTAGCCGGGGAGACCCAGTACTTC. This sequence encodes CATSDPLAGETQYF.

The chain links TRBV6-5 to TRBJ1-5, with 8 bases lining up with TRBD1. Germline CDR1 reads MNHEY; CDR2 reads SVGAGI. The CDR3 extends over 15 amino acids. With 5 bases clipped from V and 2 bases from J, the junction kept 5 bases outside the gene matches. CDR3 nucleotides: TGTGCCAGCAGTCAGGTGACAGGGGGCAATCAGCCCCAGCATTTT. Amino acid sequence: CASSQVTGGNQPQHF.

This chain connects TRBV13 to TRBJ2-1; 8 bases agree with TRBD2. V lost 7 bases and J lost 6; bases outside the gene matches: 14. The CDR3 totals 16 residues. Per germline, CDR1 PRHDT and CDR2 FYEKMQ (reference sequence). The CDR3 coding sequence is TGTGCCAGCACTCCGGGCAGCGGGAGATTTCCCAATGAGCAGTTCTTC. The encoded protein is CASTPGSGRFPNEQFF. Full variable domain (rest looked up from reference TRBV13 and TRBJ2-1): AAGVIQSPRHLIKEKRETATLKCYPIPRHDTVYWYQQGPGQDPQFLISFYEKMQSDKGSIPDRFSAQQFSDYHSELNMSSLELGDSALYFCASTPGSGRFPNEQFFGPGTRLTVL.

The chain uses TRBV7-8 and TRBJ2-7; 8 bases fit TRBD1. The trim removed 1 base at V and 3 bases at J, leaving 5 bases unmatched. This CDR3 is 15 amino acids long. Per the germline V gene, CDR1 is SGHVS and CDR2 is FQNEAQ. CDR3 nucleotide sequence: TGTGCCAGCAGCTTAGGGACAGGGCTTCTCTACGAGCAGTACTTC. Its protein is CASSLGTGLLYEQYF.

The chain is built from TRBV2 and TRBJ2-5, with TRBD1 identical over 10 bases. The CDR3 spans 14 residues. Unmatched junction bases numbered 3, after V lost 6 bases and J lost 2 bases. Looked up from germline, CDR1 is SNHLY and CDR2 is FYNNEI. Here the CDR3 reads CASSRDRGQETQYF. The CDR3 DNA reads as TGTGCCAGCAGCCGGGACAGGGGACAAGAGACCCAGTACTTC.

The chain employs TRBV5-1 and TRBJ2-3; D gene ambiguous. This CDR3 comprises 16 residues. In germline, CDR1 is SGHRS, CDR2 YFSETQ. Trimming removed 4 bases from V and 5 bases from J, with 20 bases in between. Here the CDR3 DNA reads TGCGCCAGCAGCCCCCAGAGGCAGAGAAGTGTAGATACGCAGTATTTT. Translating gives CASSPQRQRSVDTQYF.

This clone is a singleton in its sample. V is TRBV9 and J is TRBJ2-7, with TRBD1 identical over 8 bases. The CDR3 extends over 14 amino acids. Germline V gives CDR1 SGDLS, CDR2 YYNGEE. The V gene end was trimmed by 4 bases and the J gene end by 3 bases; junction bases not matched to a gene: 6. DNA for the CDR3: TGTGCCAGCAGCCCTAGACAGGGGAACTACGAGCAGTACTTC. The encoded protein is CASSPRQGNYEQYF.

The chain employs TRBV9 and TRBJ1-3; maybe TRBD1 (5 bases). The CDR3 is 15 amino acids. Germline V lookup: CDR1 SGDLS, CDR2 YYNGEE. Deletions cut 4 bases from V and 0 bases from J, with 11 bases between. CDR3 nucleotides: TGTGCCAGCAGCCCCGCCGACAGCTCTGGAAACACCATATATTTT. Translation gives CASSPADSSGNTIYF.

The V and J genes are TRBV6-5 and TRBJ1-2; perhaps TRBD1 as D (6 bases). The CDR3 totals 13 residues. Between the trimmed V and J ends, which lost 2 bases and 5 bases, there was a span of 9 bases. Germline CDR1 reads MNHEY; CDR2 reads SVGAGI. As DNA, the CDR3 is TGTGCCAGCAGTTACACAGGGATGTATGGCTACACCTTC. It specifies CASSYTGMYGYTF.

The chain recombines TRBV7-2 with TRBJ1-6; TRBD1 matches at 7 bases. CDR1 is SGHTA, CDR2 FQGNSA, per germline. V dropped 5 bases and J dropped 7; count of bases not matched to a gene: 8. CDR3 length: 15 amino acids. CDR3 DNA sequence: TGTGCCAGCAGCCCCGAGACAGGGAGGAATTCACCCCTCCACTTT. Translated: CASSPETGRNSPLHF.

This clone showed up just once. The J gene is TRBJ2-2, the V gene TRBV4-2; 9 nucleotides align to TRBD1. The germline V gene encodes CDR1 LGHNA and CDR2 YNFKEQ. The CDR3 runs to 15 residues. The ends lost 4 bases at V and 3 bases at J; junction bases unmatched: 3. The CDR3 sequence: CASSPRDRDTGELFF. CDR3 nucleotides: TGTGCCAGCAGCCCGCGGGACAGGGACACCGGGGAGCTGTTTTTT.

The chain carries TRBV7-2 and TRBJ1-5, with 8 nucleotides matching TRBD1. Germline V gene lookup returns CDR1 SGHTA and CDR2 FQGNSA. V was clipped by 5 bases and J by 3 bases; unmatched bases: 9. The CDR3 loop spans 16 amino acids. This chain's CDR3 is CASSLYGTGFNQPQHF. DNA of the CDR3: TGTGCCAGCAGCCTATATGGGACAGGCTTCAATCAGCCCCAGCATTTT. Variable domain in full (rest from reference TRBV7-2 and TRBJ1-5): GAGVSQSPSNKVTEKGKDVELRCDPISGHTALYWYRQSLGQGLEFLIYFQGNSAPDKSGLPSDRFSAERTGGSVSTLTIQRTQQEDSAVYLCASSLYGTGFNQPQHFGDGTRLSIL.

This clone was counted once. The rearrangement links TRBV18 to TRBJ1-6; no clear D. V was cut by 2 bases and J by 10 bases, with 9 bases left in between. This CDR3 is built from 13 residues. Germline lookup yields CDR1 KGHSH and CDR2 LQKENI. This CDR3 reads CASSPAWESPLHF. The CDR3 DNA sequence: TGTGCCAGCTCACCAGCATGGGAGTCACCCCTCCACTTT.

The CDR3 region is CASSQQGPAADEQFF. Written as DNA, the CDR3 is TGTGCCAGCAGCCAACAGGGCCCCGCAGCAGATGAGCAGTTCTTC. The V gene is TRBV4-2, the J gene TRBJ2-1, with a tentative D call TRBD1 (5 bases). Trimming pared 2 bases from V and 8 bases from J, leaving 16 bases between. CDR1 and CDR2 (germline): LGHNA, YNFKEQ. The CDR3 is 15 residues long.

V is TRBV27 and J is TRBJ2-7, with 11 bases aligning to TRBD1. The V and J ends lost 7 bases and 2 bases, in that order; junction bases with no gene match: 10. The CDR3 length is 16 residues. CDR1 and CDR2 from the germline V gene are MNHEY and SMNVEV (reference sequence). CDR3 DNA: TGTGCCAGCACCCCTGGGACAGGGGGGCTGACCTACGAGCAGTACTTC. This sequence encodes CASTPGTGGLTYEQYF.

The rearrangement uses TRBV4-1 and TRBJ2-7; 8 nucleotides line up with TRBD2. The V gene's germline CDR1 is MGHRA and CDR2 YSYEKL. This CDR3 region has 15 residues. The ends lost 4 bases at V and 4 bases at J; junction bases unmatched: 9. CDR3 residues: CASSPKAGAGYEQYF. CDR3 in DNA: TGCGCCAGCAGCCCAAAAGCGGGAGCTGGGTACGAGCAGTACTTC.

V usage is TRBV5-4 and J usage is TRBJ1-2; TRBD1 might be the D (6 bases). The germline gives CDR1 SGHNT, CDR2 YYREEE (reference sequence). The V end lost 0 bases, the J end lost 2 bases, and 8 bases lay between the germline ends. The CDR3 extends over 14 amino acids. CDR3 nucleotide sequence: TGTGCCAGCAGCTTGGATGGACAGAACTATGGCTACACCTTC. Protein sequence: CASSLDGQNYGYTF.

The chain has TRBV5-1 and TRBJ2-5; 7 positions agree with TRBD2. Germline values: CDR1 SGHRS, CDR2 YFSETQ. The CDR3 spans 14 residues. V trimming: 1 base; J trimming: 2 bases; junction bases outside the gene matches: 2. The CDR3 DNA is TGCGCCAGCAGCTTGCCTAGCGGACAAGAGACCCAGTACTTC. This sequence encodes CASSLPSGQETQYF.